This entry lists 28 T cell receptor beta chains sequenced from one sample in a study of beta chain features in type 1 diabetes. Whole-study results and caveats: People with Type 1 diabetes carried modestly yet significantly shorter TCRB CDR3s in all four CD4+ subsets.

Their cognate antigens are unknown. The investigators reverse transcribed all of the isolated RNA, so they sequenced expressed TCRB transcripts. TCRdb keeps only in-frame clones here, not all; method: immunoSEQ multiplex PCR. The profile shows nearly 350,000 clones, around 9.7% of them singletons. Sequences were obtained from central memory CD4+ T cells from blood. The receptors come from a man aged 30-40 years with type 1 diabetes.

The chain carries TRBV7-8 and TRBJ2-1; D gene ambiguous. CDR3 length: 11 residues. In germline, CDR1 is SGHVS, CDR2 FQNEAQ. The germline V and J ends were trimmed by 4 bases and 16 bases, with 14 bases remaining between them. This chain's CDR3 is CASSSLVGFFF. In DNA, the CDR3 is TGTGCCAGCAGCTCGCTAGTCGGGTTTTTCTTC.

This clone has just a few counts. The chain couples TRBV7-2 to TRBJ1-1, with TRBD1 identical over 7 bases. The V segment lost 0 bases and the J segment 7 bases; nucleotides outside the gene matches: 5. Germline V gene lookup returns CDR1 SGHTA and CDR2 FQGNSA. This CDR3 has 14 residues. CDR3 DNA: TGTGCCAGCAGCTTAGCGGGACAGTTAGATGAAGCTTTCTTT. As protein: CASSLAGQLDEAFF.

The chain couples TRBV7-2 to TRBJ2-2, with 10 bases identical to TRBD1. The junction had 7 bases not matched to a gene; V was cut back by 5 bases and J by 4 bases. The CDR3 covers 16 residues. Germline CDR1 is SGHTA and CDR2 is FQGNSA. The CDR3 DNA sequence: TGTGCCAGCAGCCCAGTAGGGACAGGGGCCACCGGGGAGCTGTTTTTT. It is translated as CASSPVGTGATGELFF.

The chain joins TRBV28 to TRBJ2-5; D gene ambiguous. Germline lookup yields CDR1 MDHEN and CDR2 SYDVKM. The CDR3 has 14 residues. Trimming took 4 bases from V and 2 from J, leaving 11 bases between them. Here the CDR3 reads CASSYPGIQETQYF. In DNA, the CDR3 is TGTGCCAGCAGTTACCCAGGAATTCAAGAGACCCAGTACTTC.

The rearrangement links TRBV11-2 to TRBJ2-3, with D maybe TRBD2 (5 bases). V was trimmed by 5 bases and J by 5 bases, leaving 14 bases between them. The CDR3 totals 14 residues. From germline, CDR1 is SGHAT and CDR2 FQNNGV. The CDR3 sequence: CASSPRSRGDTQYF. The CDR3 DNA follows: TGTGCCAGCAGCCCGCGCTCCCGGGGAGATACGCAGTATTTT.

This sequence joins TRBV4-3 and TRBJ2-3; 16 bases are shared with TRBD2. Germline values: CDR1 LGHNA, CDR2 YSLEER. The V gene end was trimmed by 3 bases and the J gene end by 3 bases; junction bases not matched to a gene: 6. The CDR3 contains 18 residues. This chain's CDR3 is CASSQGTSGGAGTDTQYF. The CDR3 region has the DNA TGCGCCAGCAGCCAGGGGACTAGCGGGGGGGCAGGGACAGATACGCAGTATTTT.

The sample holds a few counts of this clone. V and J are TRBV30 and TRBJ1-2; possibly TRBD1 for D (5 bases). CDR3 size: 14 residues. Germline-derived CDR1 and CDR2 are GTSNPN and SVGIG (reference sequence). The germline V and J ends were trimmed by 3 bases and 4 bases, with 15 bases remaining between them. CDR3 sequence (DNA): TGTGCCTGGAGCCGGGCTGGGCAGGGCTATGGCTACACCTTC. Protein sequence: CAWSRAGQGYGYTF.

This clone appeared a few times. Germline and junction disagree at one end, which may indicate a read error. V is TRBV7-2 and J is TRBJ2-4; perhaps TRBD2 as D (5 bases). CDR1 SGHTA and CDR2 FQGNSA come from the germline V gene. The CDR3 extends over 14 amino acids. The CDR3 sequence is CASSQDRSVNIQYF. The CDR3 DNA follows: TGCGCCAGCAGCCAAGATCGTAGCGTAAACATTCAGTACTTC.

The table lists this clone with a few counts. The V and J genes are TRBV5-6 and TRBJ1-2, with TRBD1 as a possible D gene (5 bases). Looked up from germline, CDR1 is SGHDT and CDR2 is YYEEEE. The CDR3 runs 18 residues. Trimming pared 1 base from V and 1 base from J, leaving 20 bases between. In nucleotides, the CDR3 is TGTGCCAGCAGCTTGCCTTGGGGACGACTACAATTTAACTATGGCTACACCTTC. Residues: CASSLPWGRLQFNYGYTF.

The rearrangement joins TRBV19 to TRBJ1-2; D unresolved. Germline V gene data show CDR1 as LNHDA and CDR2 as SQIVND (reference sequence). CDR3 length: 13 residues. Trimming cost V 5 bases and J 4 bases, with 11 bases left between them. The CDR3 nucleotides read TGTGCCAGTAGTCCACGGGATGCCTATGGCTACACCTTC. The encoded protein is CASSPRDAYGYTF.

The genes are TRBV28 and TRBJ1-4, with TRBD1 as a possible D gene (5 bases). The CDR3 totals 12 residues. CDR1 MDHEN and CDR2 SYDVKM come from the germline V gene. V gave up 8 bases and J gave up 5 bases, with 9 bases separating them. CDR3 amino acids: CASGGINEKLFF. DNA of the CDR3: TGTGCCAGCGGGGGGATAAATGAAAAACTGTTTTTT.

The chain carries TRBV5-1 and TRBJ1-4, with 9 positions matching TRBD1. The CDR3 has 16 residues. J was trimmed by 5 bases and V by 0 bases; bases with no gene match: 5. Germline CDR1 reads SGHRS; CDR2 reads YFSETQ. The CDR3 DNA follows: TGCGCCAGCAGCTTGGCTGTAGGACAGGGGAATGAAAAACTGTTTTTT. It encodes CASSLAVGQGNEKLFF.

This clone was counted once. The gene calls are TRBV4-3 and TRBJ2-3, with D perhaps assigned TRBD1 or TRBD2 (5 bases each). The CDR3 spans 15 residues. Trimming shortened V by 5 bases and J by 2 bases, and 14 bases separated the two germline ends. Germline V gene sequence: CDR1 LGHNA, CDR2 YSLEER. CDR3 sequence reads: CASSTRDGVTDTQYF. DNA of the CDR3: TGCGCCAGCAGCACCCGGGACGGAGTCACAGATACGCAGTATTTT.

Only a few counts were recorded for this clone. The J gene is TRBJ2-2, the V gene TRBV7-2, with D hard to call. The CDR3 sequence is 14 residues long. Deletions cut 1 base from V and 7 bases from J, with 10 bases between. Per germline, CDR1 SGHTA and CDR2 FQGNSA. DNA of the CDR3: TGTGCCAGCAGCTTAGAACAGTCCAACGGGGAGCTGTTTTTT. It codes for CASSLEQSNGELFF.

This clone was recorded a few times. This sequence joins TRBV4-3 and TRBJ2-1; 8 nucleotides agree with TRBD2. Germline trimming cut 5 bases from V and 4 bases from J; bases unmatched to any gene: 4. Germline assignment: CDR1 LGHNA and CDR2 YSLEER. The CDR3 loop spans 14 amino acids. The chain's CDR3 is CASSISGEYNEQFF. The DNA for the CDR3 is TGCGCCAGCAGCATTAGCGGGGAATACAATGAGCAGTTCTTC.

This clone was detected a few times. The chain uses TRBV7-2 and TRBJ2-7; 10 nucleotides align to TRBD1. V lost 5 bases to trimming and J lost 4 bases; unmatched junction nucleotides: 11. CDR1 is SGHTA and CDR2 is FQGNSA in the germline V gene. The CDR3 loop spans 16 amino acids. The CDR3 loop is CASSPYNTGQGYEQYF. CDR3 nucleotides: TGTGCCAGCAGCCCTTACAACACGGGACAGGGGTACGAGCAGTACTTC.

Only a few counts were recorded for this clone. The chain couples TRBV7-9 to TRBJ2-1, with D possibly being TRBD2 (6 bases). The CDR3 covers 14 residues. V was cut by 5 bases and J by 7 bases, with 15 bases left in between. Germline CDR1 is SEHNR and CDR2 is FQNEAQ (reference sequence). CDR3 bases: TGTGCCAGCAGCCGCGTCGGGGGTGCGAATGAGCAGTTCTTC. It codes for CASSRVGGANEQFF. Full variable domain (rest looked up from reference TRBV7-9 and TRBJ2-1): DTGVSQNPRHKITKRGQNVTFRCDPISEHNRLYWYRQTLGQGPEFLTYFQNEAQLEKSRLLSDRFSAERPKGSFSTLEIQRTEQGDSAMYLCASSRVGGANEQFFGPGTRLTVL.

This clone turned up a few times. V gene TRBV2 combines with J gene TRBJ1-4; the D gene is possibly TRBD1 (5 bases). Germline V lookup: CDR1 SNHLY, CDR2 FYNNEI. V lost 7 bases, J lost 13 bases, and 13 bases lay in between. The CDR3 has 11 residues. This CDR3 reads CASIYDSGLFF. The CDR3, as DNA: TGTGCCAGCATATATGACAGCGGACTGTTTTTT.

This clone was recorded a few times. CDR3 protein: CSAGGLAGTPGETQYF. The CDR3 bases are TGCAGCGCCGGGGGACTAGCGGGGACCCCAGGAGAGACCCAGTACTTC. The gene calls are TRBV29-1 and TRBJ2-5; 13 nucleotides line up with TRBD2. This CDR3 contains 16 residues. V shed 7 bases, J shed 4 bases, and the junction held 12 bases outside the gene matches. The germline gives CDR1 SQVTM, CDR2 ANQGSEA.

This clone was seen more than once but under ten times. The chain is built from TRBV5-1 and TRBJ1-1; the D is unclear. The CDR3 spans 14 residues. V was trimmed by 5 bases and J by 1 base, leaving 12 bases between them. Germline CDR1 and CDR2: SGHRS and YFSETQ. DNA for the CDR3: TGCGCCAGCAGGGGGTTTTCGGGGAACACTGAAGCTTTCTTT. Protein sequence: CASRGFSGNTEAFF.

This chain joins TRBV7-2 and TRBJ2-3; 10 bases are shared with TRBD1. Trimming cost V 5 bases and J 1 base; bases outside gene matches: 3. The CDR3 is 15 residues long. Germline-derived CDR1 and CDR2 are SGHTA and FQGNSA. Here the CDR3 DNA reads TGTGCCAGCAGCCTAGGACAGGGGGGCACAGATACGCAGTATTTT. Translated: CASSLGQGGTDTQYF.

The chain has TRBV6-5 and TRBJ1-1, with 7 bases identical to TRBD1. Germline-derived CDR1 and CDR2 are MNHEY and SVGAGI. V was pared by 7 bases and J by 7 bases, with 9 bases of the junction left unmatched. The length of the CDR3 is 13 residues. CDR3 loop: CASTNPGTVEAFF. As DNA, the CDR3 is TGTGCCAGCACAAACCCGGGGACAGTTGAAGCTTTCTTT.

This clone was counted between two and nine times. The V gene is TRBV18, the J gene TRBJ2-5; D is possibly TRBD2 (5 bases). CDR3 length: 14 amino acids. Trimming took off 3 bases at V and 5 bases at J, with 13 bases between the two ends. The germline CDR1 and CDR2 sequences are KGHSH and LQKENI. The CDR3 sequence is CASSPSGSAETQYF. In DNA form, the CDR3 reads TGTGCCAGCTCACCCTCGGGGTCGGCTGAGACCCAGTACTTC.

The genes are TRBV14 and TRBJ2-7, with D unclear. The V end lost 0 bases, the J end lost 7 bases, and 7 bases lay between the germline ends. The CDR3 is made up of 12 amino acids. CDR1 SGHDN and CDR2 FVKESK come from the germline V gene. CDR3 amino acids: CASSQDQGEQYF. The CDR3 DNA is TGTGCCAGCAGCCAAGATCAAGGGGAGCAGTACTTC.

V is TRBV19 and J is TRBJ2-2, with D perhaps matching TRBD2 (6 bases). Trimming left V 5 bases short and J 4 bases short, with 17 bases between. The CDR3 loop spans 16 amino acids. Germline V lookup: CDR1 LNHDA, CDR2 SQIVND (reference sequence). Written as DNA, the CDR3 is TGTGCCAGTAGTTCCGGGACTTTTACCGCCACCGGGGAGCTGTTTTTT. It encodes CASSSGTFTATGELFF.

This clone has a handful of counts. V and J are TRBV7-9 and TRBJ1-2; D is unresolved. The CDR3 contains 15 residues. Germline loops: CDR1 SEHNR, CDR2 FQNEAQ (reference sequence). The V and J ends lost 2 bases and 0 bases respectively, with 10 bases between them. The CDR3 region has the DNA TGTGCCAGCAGCTTAAACGGAAGGTCTAACTATGGCTACACCTTC. Protein product: CASSLNGRSNYGYTF.

This clone was seen more than once but under ten times. The V call is TRBV9, the J call TRBJ2-2, with D possibly TRBD1 on 5 matching bases. The CDR3 is made up of 16 amino acids. V lost 0 bases and J lost 3, with 12 bases in between. Germline V gene sequence: CDR1 SGDLS, CDR2 YYNGEE. The CDR3 region has the DNA TGTGCCAGCAGCGTAGGTGGGGCCCGGCACACCGGGGAGCTGTTTTTT. It codes for CASSVGGARHTGELFF.

The chain has TRBV6-5 and TRBJ1-1; D might be TRBD1 (5 bases). There are 13 residues in the CDR3. With 6 bases removed from V and 0 bases from J, the gap between germline ends came to 8 bases. Per the germline V gene, CDR1 is MNHEY and CDR2 is SVGAGI. The CDR3 DNA follows: TGTGCCAGCAGGGGGCTCATGAACACTGAAGCTTTCTTT. It yields the protein CASRGLMNTEAFF.